The next 15 T cell receptor beta chains were all read from a single sample in a study of blood T cells in healthy people across ages (dated by TCRdb to about 2015). The library was produced with 5' RACE. The instrument was an Illumina HiSeq 2500. The second PCR ran for about 7 to 11 cycles and used a J-beta primer mix along with a sample-barcoded 5' primer. TCRdb took the public reads, trimmed them with fastp at Q25, ran MiXCR for clone calling and kept in-frame beta chains. Identical CDR3 protein sequences are pooled into one entry, listed with their most common genes and DNA. The sample has more than 500,000 distinct CDR3 sequences on record, approximately 25% of them singletons. The ten largest clones take up roughly 20% of the sample. Material for sequencing was blood. The receptors shown here come from a woman in her sixties or seventies in good health.

The chain combines TRBV5-1 with TRBJ1-2; D remains ambiguous. The CDR3 spans 14 residues. Germline lookup yields CDR1 SGHRS and CDR2 YFSETQ. V was trimmed by 4 bases and J by 8 bases, leaving 18 bases between them. The CDR3 spells CASSPITVREGYTF. The CDR3 DNA reads as TGCGCCAGCAGCCCAATCACTGTGAGGGAAGGCTACACCTTC. The variable domain in full, completed from reference TRBV5-1 and TRBJ1-2, reads KAGVTQTPRYLIKTRGQQVTLSCSPISGHRSVSWYQQTPGQGLQFLFEYFSETQRNKGNFPGRFSGRQFSNSRSEMNVSTLELGDSALYLCASSPITVREGYTFGSGTRLTVV.

There are a few counts of this clonotype. The chain has TRBV6-1 and TRBJ2-2; 10 nucleotides line up with TRBD2. The CDR3 is 15 amino acids. V shed 8 bases, J shed 6 bases, and the junction held 9 bases outside the gene matches. In germline, CDR1 is MNHNS, CDR2 SASEGT. The CDR3 protein is CASRKAGGLAGELFF. DNA for the CDR3: TGTGCCAGCCGGAAAGCGGGGGGGCTGGCCGGGGAGCTGTTTTTT.

The CDR3, as DNA: TGTGCCAGCAGCTTAGCGACAGGTATCCCCTGCGAGCAGTACTTC. Protein product: CASSLATGIPCEQYF. The chain carries TRBV7-2 and TRBJ2-5; possibly TRBD1 for D (6 bases). The DNA end is more similar to TRBJ2-7, so the J call may be wrong. This CDR3 has 15 residues. CDR1 and CDR2 (germline): SGHTA, FQGNSA.

This chain joins TRBV20-1 and TRBJ1-6; tentative D call: TRBD1 (6 bases). V was trimmed by 5 bases and J by 2 bases, leaving 22 bases between them. CDR3 length: 18 residues. The germline V gene has CDR1 DFQATT and CDR2 SNEGSKA (reference sequence). The CDR3 region is CSAPNPAGEGTYNSPLHF. Written as DNA, the CDR3 is TGCAGTGCTCCGAACCCCGCAGGGGAGGGAACCTATAATTCACCCCTCCACTTT.

The chain links TRBV20-1 to TRBJ1-2; D uncertain. Deletions cut 1 base from V and 2 bases from J, with 5 bases between. The CDR3 consists of 12 residues. Germline CDR1 reads DFQATT; CDR2 reads SNEGSKA (reference sequence). The CDR3 region has the DNA TGCAGTGCTAGAGTAGGCAACTATGGCTACACCTTC. Amino acid sequence: CSARVGNYGYTF.

This clonotype has more than one count but fewer than ten. This chain connects TRBV5-5 to TRBJ2-7; 9 bases line up with TRBD1. The CDR3 has 15 residues. CDR1 and CDR2 from the germline V gene are SGHKS and YYEKEE (reference sequence). The V and J ends lost 0 bases and 8 bases, in that order; junction bases with no gene match: 9. The CDR3 spells CASSLDSGTGRQQYF. The DNA of the CDR3 is TGTGCCAGCAGCTTGGATTCGGGGACAGGGCGGCAGCAGTACTTC.

This chain uses TRBV5-1 with TRBJ2-3; D is unresolved. Trimming cost V 0 bases and J 0 bases, with 11 bases left between them. There are 16 residues in the CDR3. CDR1 and CDR2 from the germline V gene are SGHRS and YFSETQ. CDR3 coding DNA: TGCGCCAGCAGCTTGGAGGCTGCGCCGAGCACAGATACGCAGTATTTT. This codes for CASSLEAAPSTDTQYF.

The chain recombines TRBV28 with TRBJ2-7; the match to TRBD1 covers 9 bases. Unmatched junction bases numbered 8, after V lost 7 bases and J lost 7 bases. This CDR3 spans 13 amino acids. CDR1 MDHEN and CDR2 SYDVKM come from the germline V gene. The CDR3 DNA reads as TGTGCCAGCACCGAGACAGGGGGAGGGGAGCAGTACTTC. Residues: CASTETGGGEQYF.

This clonotype turned up a few times. CDR3 sequence reads: CASSPTATGQGAIDEQYF. CDR3 DNA sequence: TGCGCCAGCAGCCCCACCGCAACTGGACAGGGGGCGATTGACGAGCAGTACTTC. The J gene is TRBJ2-5, the V gene TRBV5-1; 11 positions match TRBD1. The better agreement between TRBJ2-7 and the DNA end casts doubt on the J call. Germline V lookup: CDR1 SGHRS, CDR2 YFSETQ. The length of the CDR3 is 18 residues.

The J gene is TRBJ1-2, the V gene TRBV4-2; D gene ambiguous. The CDR3 covers 13 residues. Trimming took 2 bases from V and 8 from J, leaving 12 bases between them. Per germline, CDR1 LGHNA and CDR2 YNFKEQ. The CDR3 reads CASSQPRSGGYTF. CDR3 bases: TGTGCCAGCAGCCAACCAAGATCGGGAGGCTACACCTTC.

This clonotype has just a few counts. The V and J genes are TRBV20-1 and TRBJ1-6, with TRBD1 identical over 9 bases. The germline gives CDR1 DFQATT, CDR2 SNEGSKA (reference sequence). V lost 3 bases and J lost 7; bases outside the gene matches: 4. This CDR3 is built from 14 residues. For the CDR3, the DNA is TGCAGTGCTAGTGGACAGGGGTTAAATTCACCCCTCCACTTT. Encoded protein: CSASGQGLNSPLHF.

This clonotype was seen more than once but under ten times. The CDR3 protein is CASSTQANYGYTF. CDR3 coding DNA: TGTGCCAGCAGCACACAAGCAAACTATGGCTACACCTTC. The chain has TRBV12-3 or TRBV12-4 and TRBJ1-2; D is unresolved. Trimming removed 6 bases at V and 2 bases at J, with 10 bases between. The CDR3 contains 13 residues.

The rearrangement joins TRBV7-2 to TRBJ1-1; D unclear. Germline-derived CDR1 and CDR2 are SGHTA and FQGNSA. The CDR3 contains 14 residues. V was shortened by 5 bases and J by 0 bases, with 10 bases between the two germline ends. CDR3 coding DNA: TGTGCCAGCAGCCGAACCACTGTGAACACTGAAGCTTTCTTT. Its translation: CASSRTTVNTEAFF. The full variable domain, its missing parts supplied by reference TRBV7-2 and TRBJ1-1, is GAGVSQSPSNKVTEKGKDVELRCDPISGHTALYWYRQSLGQGLEFLIYFQGNSAPDKSGLPSDRFSAERTGGSVSTLTIQRTQQEDSAVYLCASSRTTVNTEAFFGQGTRLTVV.

This clonotype was detected once. This chain connects TRBV20-1 to TRBJ1-6; 8 bases are a match to TRBD1. CDR1 and CDR2 (germline): DFQATT, SNEGSKA (reference sequence). With V trimmed by 0 bases and J by 8 bases, 6 bases remained unmatched. The CDR3 length is 15 residues. The CDR3 region is CSARDRGTGDSPLHF. CDR3 DNA sequence: TGCAGTGCTAGAGATCGCGGGACAGGTGATTCACCCCTCCACTTT.

This clonotype came up a few times. The chain carries TRBV6-5 and TRBJ2-2; D uncertain. Per germline, CDR1 MNHEY and CDR2 SVGAGI. V was clipped by 5 bases and J by 9 bases, with 10 bases between them. The CDR3 is made up of 12 amino acids. DNA of the CDR3: TGTGCCAGCAGTCAAAACAGACGGGAGCTGTTTTTT. Amino acids: CASSQNRRELFF.